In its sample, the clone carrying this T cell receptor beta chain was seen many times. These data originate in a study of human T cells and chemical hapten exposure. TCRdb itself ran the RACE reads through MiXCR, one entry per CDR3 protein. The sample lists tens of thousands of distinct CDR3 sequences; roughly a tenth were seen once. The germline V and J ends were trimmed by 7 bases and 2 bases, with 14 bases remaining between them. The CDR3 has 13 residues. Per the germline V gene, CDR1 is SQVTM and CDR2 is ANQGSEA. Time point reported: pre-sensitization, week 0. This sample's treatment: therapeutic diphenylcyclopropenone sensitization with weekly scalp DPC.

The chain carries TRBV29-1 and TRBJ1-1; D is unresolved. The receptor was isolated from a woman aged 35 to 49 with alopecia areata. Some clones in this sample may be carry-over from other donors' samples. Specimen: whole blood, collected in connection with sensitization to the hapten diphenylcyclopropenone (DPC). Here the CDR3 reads CSGAQALNTEAFF. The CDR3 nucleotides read TGCAGCGGTGCCCAGGCTCTCAACACTGAAGCTTTCTTT.